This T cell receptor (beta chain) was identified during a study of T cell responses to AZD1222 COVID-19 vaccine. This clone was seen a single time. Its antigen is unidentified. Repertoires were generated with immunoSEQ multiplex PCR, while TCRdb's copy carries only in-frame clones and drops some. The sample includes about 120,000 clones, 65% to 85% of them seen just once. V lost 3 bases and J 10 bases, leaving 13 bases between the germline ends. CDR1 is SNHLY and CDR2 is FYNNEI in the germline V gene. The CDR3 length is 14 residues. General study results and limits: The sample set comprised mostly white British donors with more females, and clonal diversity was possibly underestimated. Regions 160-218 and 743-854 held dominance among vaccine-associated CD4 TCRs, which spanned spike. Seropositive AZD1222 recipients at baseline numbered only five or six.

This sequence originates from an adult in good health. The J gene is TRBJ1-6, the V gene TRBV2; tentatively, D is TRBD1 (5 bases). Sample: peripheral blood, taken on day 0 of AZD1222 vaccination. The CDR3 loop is CASSEYQGRSPLHF. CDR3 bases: TGTGCCAGCAGTGAGTACCAGGGAAGGTCACCCCTCCACTTT. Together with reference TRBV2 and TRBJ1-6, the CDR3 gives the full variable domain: EPEVTQTPSHQVTQMGQEVILRCVPISNHLYFYWYRQILGQKVEFLVSFYNNEISEKSEIFDDQFSVERPDGSNFTLKIRSTKLEDSAMYFCASSEYQGRSPLHFGNGTRLTVT.